These T cell receptor beta chains were read from a single sample in a study of vaccination effects on CD4 cells after COVID-19. Which antigens these TCRs recognize remains unknown. Only in-frame clones appear in the TCRdb table, and some are missing; sequencing was by immunoSEQ multiplex PCR. Among tens of thousands of clones listed, around 70% were seen once. Sequencing was performed on CD4+ T cells from PBMCs cultured with SARS-CoV-2 spike peptides, taken after COVID-19 vaccination. The receptors were sampled from a human donor who received a COVID-19 vaccine. Both conserved end residues are part of each CDR3. A D gene is named only where the DNA matches it firmly. A clone size is listed for some rows: how often the clone was seen (once, few, many), or a class if it is expanded.

d_gene	j_gene	v_gene	abundance	CDR3aa	CDR3nt
.	TRBJ1-2	TRBV6-1	once	CASSESMGYTF	TGTGCCAGCAGTGAGTCGATGGGCTACACCTTC
TRBD1	TRBJ1-1	TRBV28	.	CASTIQGAVGIEAFF	TGTGCCAGTACGATTCAGGGGGCGGTAGGCATTGAAGCTTTCTTT
TRBD1	TRBJ1-3	TRBV10-3	few	CAIRSTGGDISGNTIYF	TGTGCCATCAGATCGACAGGGGGCGATATCTCTGGAAACACCATATATTTT
.	TRBJ1-2	TRBV6-5	few	CASSPNSYGYTF	TGTGCCAGCAGCCCCAATTCCTATGGCTACACCTTC
.	TRBJ1-1	TRBV6-4	.	CASSASYEVPEAFF	TGTGCCAGCAGTGCCTCCTACGAGGTACCCGAAGCTTTCTTT
.	TRBJ2-1	TRBV19	.	CASSPTQTNSYNEQFF	TGTGCCAGTAGTCCGACCCAGACCAACTCCTACAATGAGCAGTTCTTC
.	TRBJ1-1	TRBV18	.	CASSPGFSNTEAFF	TGTGCCAGCTCACCGGGCTTCTCGAACACTGAAGCTTTCTTT
.	TRBJ2-2	TRBV2	.	CASNPGTKNTGELFF	TGTGCCAGCAATCCTGGGACAAAGAACACCGGGGAGCTGTTTTTT
TRBD1	TRBJ1-1	TRBV19	few	CASSPADRLNTEAFF	TGTGCCAGTAGTCCCGCGGACAGGTTGAACACTGAAGCTTTCTTT
TRBD1	TRBJ2-1	TRBV5-4	.	CASSLTGPYNEQFF	TGTGCCAGCAGCCTGACAGGGCCCTACAATGAGCAGTTCTTC
.	TRBJ2-3	TRBV6-5	few	CASSYPGMTTQYF	TGTGCCAGCAGTTACCCCGGGATGACTACGCAGTATTTT
TRBD1	TRBJ1-5	TRBV6-1	few	CASSVSTGAVGQPQHF	TGTGCCAGCAGTGTAAGTACAGGGGCGGTGGGTCAGCCCCAGCATTTT
TRBD1	TRBJ1-4	TRBV5-6	.	CASSLGTGNEKLFF	TGTGCCAGCAGCTTGGGGACAGGCAATGAAAAACTGTTTTTT
.	TRBJ2-7	TRBV29-1	.	CSVVLNFSYEQYF	TGCAGCGTTGTATTGAACTTCTCCTACGAGCAGTACTTC
TRBD1	TRBJ2-7	TRBV5-1	.	CASSEAGTADYEQYF	TGCGCCAGCAGCGAAGCCGGGACAGCTGACTACGAGCAGTACTTC
TRBD1	TRBJ1-2	TRBV18	.	CASSLQGADGYTF	TGTGCCAGCTCACTTCAGGGGGCAGATGGCTACACCTTC
.	TRBJ2-1	TRBV6-1	once	CASSDQEVNNEQFF	TGTGCCAGCAGTGACCAAGAGGTAAACAATGAGCAGTTCTTC
.	TRBJ2-1	TRBV7-7	.	CASSPDRSSYNEQFF	TGTGCCAGCAGCCCAGACCGGAGCTCCTACAATGAGCAGTTCTTC
.	TRBJ2-1	TRBV18	.	CASSPPGRGLYNEQFF	TGTGCCAGCTCACCACCGGGGCGGGGACTTTACAATGAGCAGTTCTTC
.	TRBJ1-3	TRBV10-2	.	CASGSFSSGNTIYF	TGCGCCAGCGGTAGTTTCTCGTCTGGAAACACCATATATTTT
.	TRBJ2-5	TRBV9	.	CASSVGGAGVETQYF	TGTGCCAGCAGCGTAGGGGGGGCCGGGGTAGAGACCCAGTACTTC
TRBD1	TRBJ2-7	TRBV4-2	.	CASSQGQGRDEQYF	TGTGCCAGCAGCCAAGGACAGGGAAGGGACGAGCAGTACTTC
TRBD1	TRBJ2-7	TRBV11-2	.	CASSLEGQVGIYEQYF	TGTGCCAGCAGCTTAGAGGGACAGGTGGGAATATACGAGCAGTACTTC
.	TRBJ2-5	TRBV3-1/TRBV3-2	.	CASSPGHTQETQYF	TGTGCCAGCAGCCCAGGACACACTCAAGAGACCCAGTACTTC
.	TRBJ2-1	TRBV27	.	CASSLISHSYNEQFF	TGTGCCAGCAGTTTAATCAGTCACTCCTACAATGAGCAGTTCTTC
.	TRBJ2-3	TRBV5-8	once	CASSLGTISRDTQYF	TGTGCCAGCAGCTTGGGGACCATCTCACGGGATACGCAGTATTTT
TRBD1	TRBJ2-2	TRBV6-6	.	CASRIQGAGTGELFF	TGTGCCAGCAGAATACAGGGGGCAGGCACCGGGGAGCTGTTTTTT
.	TRBJ2-3	TRBV5-4	.	CASSLGGGEADTQYF	TGTGCCAGCAGCTTGGGGGGGGGCGAGGCAGATACGCAGTATTTT
TRBD1	TRBJ1-4	TRBV19	.	CASTSRQGSDEKLFF	TGTGCCAGTACCTCGAGACAGGGCTCGGATGAAAAACTGTTTTTT
.	TRBJ1-2	TRBV7-2	.	CASSLVGGSNYGYTF	TGTGCCAGCAGCTTAGTGGGGGGGAGTAACTATGGCTACACCTTC
.	TRBJ2-3	TRBV12-5	few	CASGAGARTDTQYF	TGTGCTAGTGGGGCAGGGGCTAGGACAGATACGCAGTATTTT
.	TRBJ1-1	TRBV6-4	.	CASSDWKNTEAFF	TGTGCCAGCAGTGACTGGAAGAACACTGAAGCTTTCTTT
.	TRBJ2-3	TRBV5-1	.	CASSFRDVGDTQYF	TGCGCCAGCAGCTTTCGGGACGTCGGAGATACGCAGTATTTT
.	TRBJ2-1	TRBV7-6	.	CASSLGGGVSNEQFF	TGTGCCAGCAGCTTAGGTGGCGGGGTCAGCAATGAGCAGTTCTTC